The next 2 T cell receptor beta chains were all read from a single sample in a study of OX40 agonist ivuxolimab in advanced cancers. Some clones are missing from TCRdb's copy, which holds only in-frame ones; the method was immunoSEQ multiplex PCR. Counted here are 65,000 to 95,000 clones, approximately 94% occurring once; the ten biggest clones make up over 9%. Material: CD4+ or CD8+ T cells sorted from blood, obtained in a trial of the OX40 agonist ivuxolimab. The receptors here all came from an adult with an advanced solid tumor such as melanoma, head and neck, liver or kidney cancer.

CDR3 in amino acids: CASSYPTDGINPYGYTF. CDR3 DNA: TGTGCCAGCAGTTACCCCACGGACGGAATCAACCCTTATGGCTACACCTTC. This sequence joins TRBV28 and TRBJ1-2, with no clear D. Germline V gene lookup returns CDR1 MDHEN and CDR2 SYDVKM. V was shortened by 4 bases and J by 5 bases, with 23 bases between the two germline ends. The CDR3 totals 17 residues.

The J gene is TRBJ2-6, the V gene TRBV4-3; D is ambiguous. The CDR3 sequence is 16 residues long. The V end lost 1 base, the J end lost 0 bases, and 7 bases lay between the germline ends. CDR1 is LGHNA and CDR2 is YSLEER in the germline V gene. This chain's CDR3 is CASSQVGFSGANVLTF. The CDR3 bases are TGCGCCAGCAGCCAAGTGGGGTTCTCTGGGGCCAACGTCCTGACTTTC.